This T cell receptor beta chain was captured in a study of monozygotic twins with inflammatory bowel disease. The quantity of total RNA per TCR library was 3500 ng. A 6-nucleotide sample barcode was carried by the UMIs, which template switching added. One entry per CDR3 protein, without DNA, is what TCRdb gives after re-calling the 5' RACE reads. The sample data list about 440,000 distinct CDR3 sequences. This CDR3 has 14 amino acids. Germline assignment: CDR1 SGHAT and CDR2 FQDESV (reference sequence). The V call is TRBV11-1, the J call TRBJ2-3; TCRdb outputs TRBD2, but without DNA this stays unchecked. The sequence was obtained from a human donor with ulcerative colitis or Crohn's disease, or a healthy co-twin of an affected twin (not recorded which). The specimen sequenced was blood. CDR3 sequence: CASSLLAGGDTQYF.